This T cell receptor beta chain emerged from a study of PD-1 blockade in classical Hodgkin lymphoma. Overall study findings and caveats: Some patients started nivolumab under 1 year after ASCT, and they were excluded. A significant rise in TCR diversity was seen by C4D1 for CD4+ cells but not for CD8+ cells. Whatever underlies the repertoire differences (possibly disease activity or prior therapy) remains undefined.

Comments on this clone: Its target is not known. At the DNA level, this CDR3 is encoded by other sequences in the same sample as well.

The CDR3 totals 15 residues. Trimming removed 4 bases from V and 8 bases from J; junction bases left unmatched: 8. CDR1 MNHEY and CDR2 SMNVEV come from the germline V gene (reference sequence). Each patient relapsed following autologous stem cell transplantation, and prior brentuximab vedotin exposure differed. Measured with immunoSEQ multiplex PCR; TCRdb has only the in-frame clones, and not every one. The profile covers about 7,000 clones, with approximately 84% appearing a single time and 30% to 40% taken by the ten largest. The sequences come from peripheral blood mononuclear cells (PBMCs), collected at baseline. The clonotype was recovered from a human donor with classical Hodgkin lymphoma. This sequence joins TRBV27 and TRBJ2-2, with TRBD1 matching 9 bases. CDR3 residues: CASSSHRGLPGELFF. The DNA for the CDR3 is TGTGCCAGCAGTTCGCACAGGGGGCTGCCTGGGGAGCTGTTTTTT.